What follows describes a single T cell receptor beta chain. This entry belongs to a study of shared clonotypes between healthy human individuals. Repertoires were generated with immunoSEQ multiplex PCR, while TCRdb's copy carries only in-frame clones and drops some. The sample consists of hundreds of thousands of clones, approximately 90% of them appearing once. Positively selected for CCR7, the CD45RO-negative cells used as naive CD8 cells excluded terminally differentiated effector memory CD45RA+ cells. Trimming shortened V by 1 base and J by 1 base, and 4 bases separated the two germline ends. The germline V gene has CDR1 WSHSY and CDR2 SAAADI. This CDR3 contains 13 residues.

This rearrangement joins TRBV10-2 to TRBJ1-1; D is uncertain. This receptor was obtained from a man younger than 45 in good health. Material: naive CD8+ T cells sorted from blood. The CDR3 sequence: CASSEWGNTEAFF. CDR3 nucleotides: TGCGCCAGCAGTGAGTGGGGGAACACTGAAGCTTTCTTT.